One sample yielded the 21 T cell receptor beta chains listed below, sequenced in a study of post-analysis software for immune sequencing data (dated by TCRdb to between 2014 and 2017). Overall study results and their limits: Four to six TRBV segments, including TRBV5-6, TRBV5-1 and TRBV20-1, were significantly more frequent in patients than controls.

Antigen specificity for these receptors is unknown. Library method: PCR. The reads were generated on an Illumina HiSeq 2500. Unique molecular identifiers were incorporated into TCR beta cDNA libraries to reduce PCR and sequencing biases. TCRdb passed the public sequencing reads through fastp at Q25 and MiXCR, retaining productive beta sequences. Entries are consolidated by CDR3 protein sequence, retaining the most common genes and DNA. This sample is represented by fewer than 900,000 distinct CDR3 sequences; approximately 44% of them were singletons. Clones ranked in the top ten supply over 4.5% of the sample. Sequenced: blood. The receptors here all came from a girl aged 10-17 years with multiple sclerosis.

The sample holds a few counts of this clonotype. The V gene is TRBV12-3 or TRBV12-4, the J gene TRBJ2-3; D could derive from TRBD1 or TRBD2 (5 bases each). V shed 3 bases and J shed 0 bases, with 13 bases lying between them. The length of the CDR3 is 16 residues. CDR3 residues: CASSFGDVTSTDTQYF. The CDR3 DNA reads TGTGCCAGCAGTTTTGGGGACGTAACTAGCACAGATACGCAGTATTTT.

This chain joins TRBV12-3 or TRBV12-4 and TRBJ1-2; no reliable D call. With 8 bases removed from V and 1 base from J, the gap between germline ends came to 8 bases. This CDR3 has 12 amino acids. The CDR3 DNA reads TGTGCCAGCTCGGAACTTAACTATGGCTACACCTTC. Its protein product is CASSELNYGYTF.

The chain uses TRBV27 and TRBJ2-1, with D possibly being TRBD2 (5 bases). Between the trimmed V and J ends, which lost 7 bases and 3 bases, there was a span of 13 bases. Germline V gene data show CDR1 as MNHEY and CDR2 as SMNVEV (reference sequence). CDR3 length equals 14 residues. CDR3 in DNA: TGTGCCAGCACTCAGAGCGGCGACTACAATGAGCAGTTCTTC. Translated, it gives CASTQSGDYNEQFF.

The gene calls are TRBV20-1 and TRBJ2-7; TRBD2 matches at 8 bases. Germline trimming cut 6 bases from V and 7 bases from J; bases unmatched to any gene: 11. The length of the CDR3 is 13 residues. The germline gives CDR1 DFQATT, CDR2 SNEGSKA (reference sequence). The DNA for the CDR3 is TGCAGTGCCATAGCGGGGTTAAGAACGGAGCAGTACTTC. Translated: CSAIAGLRTEQYF.

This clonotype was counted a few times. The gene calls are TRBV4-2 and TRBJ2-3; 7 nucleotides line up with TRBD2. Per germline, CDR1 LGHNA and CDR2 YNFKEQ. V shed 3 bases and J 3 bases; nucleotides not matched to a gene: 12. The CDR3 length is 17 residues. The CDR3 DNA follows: TGTGCCAGCAGCCAGAGTCTGGGCGGGAGAGGAACAGATACGCAGTATTTT. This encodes CASSQSLGGRGTDTQYF.

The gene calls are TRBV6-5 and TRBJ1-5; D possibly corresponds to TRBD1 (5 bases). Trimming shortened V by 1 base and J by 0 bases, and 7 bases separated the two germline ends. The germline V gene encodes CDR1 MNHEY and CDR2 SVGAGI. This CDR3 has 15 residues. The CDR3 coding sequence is TGTGCCAGCAGTTACTTGGGGGGTAGCAATCAGCCCCAGCATTTT. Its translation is CASSYLGGSNQPQHF.

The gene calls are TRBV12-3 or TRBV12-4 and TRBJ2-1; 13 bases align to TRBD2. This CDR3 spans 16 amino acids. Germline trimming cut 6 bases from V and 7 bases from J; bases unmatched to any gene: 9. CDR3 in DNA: TGTGCCAGCAGCAAGGGGACTAGCGGGGCACGAAATGAGCAGTTCTTC. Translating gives CASSKGTSGARNEQFF.

The CDR3 reads CASSQGTSGSKLFF. CDR3 nucleotide sequence: TGCGCCAGCAGCCAAGGGACTAGCGGGAGTAAGCTGTTCTTC. The chain couples TRBV4-1 to TRBJ2-1, with TRBD2 matching 13 bases. This CDR3 has 14 residues. Germline trimming cut 1 base from V and 15 bases from J; bases unmatched to any gene: 6. Germline V gene sequence: CDR1 MGHRA, CDR2 YSYEKL.

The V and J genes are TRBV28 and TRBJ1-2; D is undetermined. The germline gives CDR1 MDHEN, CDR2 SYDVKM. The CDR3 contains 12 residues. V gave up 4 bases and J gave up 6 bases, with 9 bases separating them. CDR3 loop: CASSWTRDGYTF. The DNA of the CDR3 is TGTGCCAGCAGTTGGACTAGGGATGGCTACACCTTC.

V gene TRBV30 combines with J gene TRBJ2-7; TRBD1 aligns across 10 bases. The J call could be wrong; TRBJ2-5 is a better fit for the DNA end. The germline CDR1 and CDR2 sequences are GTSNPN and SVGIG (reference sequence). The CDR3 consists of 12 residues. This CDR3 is CASWTGGETQYF. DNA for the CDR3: TGTGCTTCTTGGACAGGGGGAGAGACCCAGTACTTC.

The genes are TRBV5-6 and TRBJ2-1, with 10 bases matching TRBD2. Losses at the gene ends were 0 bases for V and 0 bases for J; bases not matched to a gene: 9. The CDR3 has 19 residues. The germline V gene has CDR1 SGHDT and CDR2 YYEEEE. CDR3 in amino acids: CASSLGASGSRSSYNEQFF. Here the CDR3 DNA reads TGTGCCAGCAGCTTGGGGGCTAGCGGGAGCCGTAGCTCCTACAATGAGCAGTTCTTC.

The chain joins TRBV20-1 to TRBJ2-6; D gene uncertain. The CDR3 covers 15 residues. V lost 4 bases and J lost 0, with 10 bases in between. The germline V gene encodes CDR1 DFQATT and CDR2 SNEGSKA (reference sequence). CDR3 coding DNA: TGCAGTGCTATTTCCCGAGTCTCTGGGGCCAACGTCCTGACTTTC. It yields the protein CSAISRVSGANVLTF.

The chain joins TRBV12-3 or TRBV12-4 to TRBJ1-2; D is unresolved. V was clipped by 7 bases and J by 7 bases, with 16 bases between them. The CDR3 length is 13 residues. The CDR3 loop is CASTLNTGGGYTF. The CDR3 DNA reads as TGTGCCAGCACCCTGAACACGGGCGGTGGCTACACCTTC.

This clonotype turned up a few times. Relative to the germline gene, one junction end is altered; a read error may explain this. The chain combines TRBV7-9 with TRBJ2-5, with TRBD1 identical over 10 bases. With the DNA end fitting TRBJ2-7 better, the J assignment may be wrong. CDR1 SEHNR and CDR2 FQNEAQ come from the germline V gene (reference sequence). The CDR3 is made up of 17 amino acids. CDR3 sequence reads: CVSSFRTGGPSAYEQYF. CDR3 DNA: TGTGTCAGCAGCTTTCGGACAGGGGGGCCCTCTGCCTACGAGCAGTACTTC.

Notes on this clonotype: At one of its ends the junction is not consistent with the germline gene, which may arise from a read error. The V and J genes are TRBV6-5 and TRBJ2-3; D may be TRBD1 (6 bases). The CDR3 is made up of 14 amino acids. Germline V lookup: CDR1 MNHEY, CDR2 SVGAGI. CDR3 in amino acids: CASRPRGCTDTRYF. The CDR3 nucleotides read TGTGCCAGCAGGCCCAGGGGCTGCACAGATACGCGGTATTTT.

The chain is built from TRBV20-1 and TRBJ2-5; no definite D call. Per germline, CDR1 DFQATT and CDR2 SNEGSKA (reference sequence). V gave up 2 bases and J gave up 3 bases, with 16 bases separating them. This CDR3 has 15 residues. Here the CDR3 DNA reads TGCAGTGCTAGAAGCGACACGTCCTTGAAAGAGACCCAGTACTTC. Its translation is CSARSDTSLKETQYF.

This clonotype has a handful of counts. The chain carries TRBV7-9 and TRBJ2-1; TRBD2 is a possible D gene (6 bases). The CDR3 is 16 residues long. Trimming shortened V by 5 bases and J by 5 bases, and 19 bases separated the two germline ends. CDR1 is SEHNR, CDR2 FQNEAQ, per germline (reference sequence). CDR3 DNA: TGTGCCAGCAGCGGAGAGGACTACTTAATTCACAATGAGCAGTTCTTC. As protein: CASSGEDYLIHNEQFF. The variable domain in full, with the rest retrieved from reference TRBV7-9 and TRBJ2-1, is DTGVSQNPRHKITKRGQNVTFRCDPISEHNRLYWYRQTLGQGPEFLTYFQNEAQLEKSRLLSDRFSAERPKGSFSTLEIQRTEQGDSAMYLCASSGEDYLIHNEQFFGPGTRLTVL.

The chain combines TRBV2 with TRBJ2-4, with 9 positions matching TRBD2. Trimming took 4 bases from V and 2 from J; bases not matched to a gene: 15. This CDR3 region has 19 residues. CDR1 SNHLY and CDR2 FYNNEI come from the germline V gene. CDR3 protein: CASSVEAGGIPTTKNIQYF. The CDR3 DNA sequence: TGTGCCAGCAGTGTGGAGGCGGGAGGGATCCCCACGACCAAAAACATTCAGTACTTC.

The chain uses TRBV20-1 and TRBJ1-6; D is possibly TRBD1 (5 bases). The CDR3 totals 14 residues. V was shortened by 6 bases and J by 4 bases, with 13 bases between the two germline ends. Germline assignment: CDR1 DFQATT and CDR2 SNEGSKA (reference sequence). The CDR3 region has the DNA TGCAGTGCCCAGGGCGGTAGTTATAATTCACCCCTCCACTTT. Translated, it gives CSAQGGSYNSPLHF.

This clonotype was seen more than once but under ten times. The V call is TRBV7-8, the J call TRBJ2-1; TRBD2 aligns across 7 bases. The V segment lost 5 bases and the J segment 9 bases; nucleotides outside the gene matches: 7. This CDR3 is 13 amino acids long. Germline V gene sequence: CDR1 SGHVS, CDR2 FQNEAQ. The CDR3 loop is CASSPSAGTEQFF. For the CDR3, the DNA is TGTGCCAGCAGCCCCTCAGCGGGAACTGAGCAGTTCTTC.

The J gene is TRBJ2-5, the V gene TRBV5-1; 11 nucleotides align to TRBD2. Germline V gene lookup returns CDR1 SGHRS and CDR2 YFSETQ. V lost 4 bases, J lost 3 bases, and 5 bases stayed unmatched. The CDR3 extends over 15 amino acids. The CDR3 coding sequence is TGCGCCAGCAGCCCGGGACTAGCGGTTAAAGAGACCCAGTACTTC. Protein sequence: CASSPGLAVKETQYF.